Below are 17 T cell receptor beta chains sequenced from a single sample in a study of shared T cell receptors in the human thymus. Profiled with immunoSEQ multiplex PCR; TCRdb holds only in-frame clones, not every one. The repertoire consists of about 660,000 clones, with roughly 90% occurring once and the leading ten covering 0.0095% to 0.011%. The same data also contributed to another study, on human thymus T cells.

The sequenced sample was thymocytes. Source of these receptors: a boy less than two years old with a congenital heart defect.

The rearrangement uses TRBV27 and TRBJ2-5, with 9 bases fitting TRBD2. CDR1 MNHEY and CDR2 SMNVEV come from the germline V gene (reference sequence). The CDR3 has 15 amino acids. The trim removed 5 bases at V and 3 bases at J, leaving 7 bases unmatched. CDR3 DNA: TGTGCCAGCAGTCCAATAGCGGGAGAGGAAGAGACCCAGTACTTC. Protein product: CASSPIAGEEETQYF.

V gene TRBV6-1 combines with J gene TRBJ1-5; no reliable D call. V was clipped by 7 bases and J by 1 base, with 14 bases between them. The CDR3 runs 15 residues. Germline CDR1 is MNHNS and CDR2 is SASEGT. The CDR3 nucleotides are TGTGCCAGCAATCGACACGGCCCCAGCAATCAGCCCCAGCATTTT. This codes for CASNRHGPSNQPQHF.

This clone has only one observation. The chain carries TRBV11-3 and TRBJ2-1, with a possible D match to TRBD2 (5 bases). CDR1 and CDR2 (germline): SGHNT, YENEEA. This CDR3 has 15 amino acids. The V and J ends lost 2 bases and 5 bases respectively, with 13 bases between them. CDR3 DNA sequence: TGTGCCAGCAGCTTATTTCCGGGGAATAACAATGAGCAGTTCTTC. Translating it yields CASSLFPGNNNEQFF. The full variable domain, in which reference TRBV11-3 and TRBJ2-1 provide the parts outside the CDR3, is EAGVVQSPRYKIIEKKQPVAFWCNPISGHNTLYWYLQNLGQGPELLIRYENEEAVDDSQLPKDRFSAERLKGVDSTLKIQPAELGDSAVYLCASSLFPGNNNEQFFGPGTRLTVL.

CDR3 nucleotide sequence: TGTGCCAGCACCCCGACTAGTAGGAGCTCCTACAATGAGCAGTTCTTC. This codes for CASTPTSRSSYNEQFF. V is TRBV28 and J is TRBJ2-1; maybe TRBD2 (6 bases). CDR1 is MDHEN and CDR2 is SYDVKM in the germline V gene. The CDR3 covers 16 residues. The V and J ends lost 7 bases and 0 bases respectively, with 16 bases between them. Supplemented by reference TRBV28 and TRBJ2-1, the full variable domain reads DVKVTQSSRYLVKRTGEKVFLECVQDMDHENMFWYRQDPGLGLRLIYFSYDVKMKEKGDIPEGYSVSREKKERFSLILESASTNQTSMYLCASTPTSRSSYNEQFFGPGTRLTVL.

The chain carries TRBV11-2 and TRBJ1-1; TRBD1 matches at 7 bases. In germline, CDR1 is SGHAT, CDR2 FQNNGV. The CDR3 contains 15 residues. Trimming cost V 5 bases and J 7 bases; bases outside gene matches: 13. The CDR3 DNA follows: TGTGCCAGCAGCCCCCAGGACAGGCGACCGATTGAAGCTTTCTTT. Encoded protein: CASSPQDRRPIEAFF.

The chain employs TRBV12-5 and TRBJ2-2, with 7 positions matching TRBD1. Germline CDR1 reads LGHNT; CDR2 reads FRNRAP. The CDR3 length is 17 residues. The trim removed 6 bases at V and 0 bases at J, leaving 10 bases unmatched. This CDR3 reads CASGHAGTASNTGELFF. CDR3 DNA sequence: TGTGCTAGTGGCCATGCCGGGACAGCTTCGAACACCGGGGAGCTGTTTTTT.

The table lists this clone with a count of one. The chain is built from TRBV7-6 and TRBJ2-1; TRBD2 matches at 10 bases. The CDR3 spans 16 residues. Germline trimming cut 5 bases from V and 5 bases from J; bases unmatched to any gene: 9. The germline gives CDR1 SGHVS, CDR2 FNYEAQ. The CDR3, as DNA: TGTGCCAGCAGCCCACTCAGGACTAGCGGCGACAATGAGCAGTTCTTC. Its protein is CASSPLRTSGDNEQFF.

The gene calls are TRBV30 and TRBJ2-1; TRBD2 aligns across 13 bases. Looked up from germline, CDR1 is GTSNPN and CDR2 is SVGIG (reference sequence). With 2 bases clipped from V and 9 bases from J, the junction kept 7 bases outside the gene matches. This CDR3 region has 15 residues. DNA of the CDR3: TGTGCCTGGAGTCGCGGACTAGCGGGAGTTCCTGAGCAGTTCTTC. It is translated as CAWSRGLAGVPEQFF.

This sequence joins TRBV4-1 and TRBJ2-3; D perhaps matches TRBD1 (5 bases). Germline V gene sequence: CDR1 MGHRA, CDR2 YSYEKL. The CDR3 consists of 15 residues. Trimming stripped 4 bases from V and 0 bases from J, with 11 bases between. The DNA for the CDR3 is TGCGCCAGCAGCCCCCAAGGGGCTAGCACAGATACGCAGTATTTT. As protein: CASSPQGASTDTQYF.

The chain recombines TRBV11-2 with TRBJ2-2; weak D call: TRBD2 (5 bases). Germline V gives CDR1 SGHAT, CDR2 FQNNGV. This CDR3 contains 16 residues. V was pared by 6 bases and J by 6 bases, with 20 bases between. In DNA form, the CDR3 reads TGTGCCAGCAGGGGGTCAGCCAAGGCGGGTGCCGGGGAGCTGTTTTTT. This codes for CASRGSAKAGAGELFF. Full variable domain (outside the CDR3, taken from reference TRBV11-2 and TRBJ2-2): EAGVAQSPRYKIIEKRQSVAFWCNPISGHATLYWYQQILGQGPKLLIQFQNNGVVDDSQLPKDRFSAERLKGVDSTLKIQPAKLEDSAVYLCASRGSAKAGAGELFFGEGSRLTVL.

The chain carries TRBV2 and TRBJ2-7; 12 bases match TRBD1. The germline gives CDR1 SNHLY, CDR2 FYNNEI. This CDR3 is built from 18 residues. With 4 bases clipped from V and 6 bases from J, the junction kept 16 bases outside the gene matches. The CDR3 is CASSAWDRGPTPTCEQYF. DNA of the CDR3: TGTGCCAGCAGTGCCTGGGACAGGGGGCCGACCCCAACCTGCGAGCAGTACTTC.

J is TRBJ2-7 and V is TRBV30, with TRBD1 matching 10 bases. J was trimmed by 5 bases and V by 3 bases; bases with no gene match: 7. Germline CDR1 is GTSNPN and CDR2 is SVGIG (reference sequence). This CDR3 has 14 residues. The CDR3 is CAWRSRDRGHEQYF. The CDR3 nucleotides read TGTGCCTGGAGATCACGGGACAGGGGCCACGAGCAGTACTTC.

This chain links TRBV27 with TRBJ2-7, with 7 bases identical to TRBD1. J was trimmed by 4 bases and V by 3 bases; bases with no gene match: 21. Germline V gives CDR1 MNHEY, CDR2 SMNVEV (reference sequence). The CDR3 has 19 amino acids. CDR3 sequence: CASSFRVPLEGAVVYEQYF. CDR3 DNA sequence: TGTGCCAGCAGTTTCCGCGTCCCCCTTGAGGGGGCGGTAGTTTACGAGCAGTACTTC.

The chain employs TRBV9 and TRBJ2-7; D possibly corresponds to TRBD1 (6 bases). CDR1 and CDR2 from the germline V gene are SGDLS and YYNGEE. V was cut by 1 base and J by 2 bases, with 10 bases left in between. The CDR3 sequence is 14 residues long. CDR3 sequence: CASSVPDRPYEQYF. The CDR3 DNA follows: TGTGCCAGCAGCGTACCGGACAGACCCTACGAGCAGTACTTC.

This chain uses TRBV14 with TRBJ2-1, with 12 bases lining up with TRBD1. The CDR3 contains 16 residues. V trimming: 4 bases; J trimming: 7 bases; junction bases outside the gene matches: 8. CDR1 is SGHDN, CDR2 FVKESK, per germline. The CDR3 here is CASSRHRDRGPNEQFF. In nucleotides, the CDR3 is TGTGCCAGCAGCCGACACCGGGACAGGGGGCCTAATGAGCAGTTCTTC.

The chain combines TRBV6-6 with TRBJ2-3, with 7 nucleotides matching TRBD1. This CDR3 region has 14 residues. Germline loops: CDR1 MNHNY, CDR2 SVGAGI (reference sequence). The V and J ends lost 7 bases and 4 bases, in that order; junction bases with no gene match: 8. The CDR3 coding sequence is TGTGCCAGCAATGAGGGGGCGGTCTCAGATACGCAGTATTTT. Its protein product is CASNEGAVSDTQYF.

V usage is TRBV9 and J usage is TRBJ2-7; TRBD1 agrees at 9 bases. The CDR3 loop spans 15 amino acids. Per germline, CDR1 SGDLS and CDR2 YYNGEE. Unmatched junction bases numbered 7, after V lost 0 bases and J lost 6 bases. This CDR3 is CASSVGTGEKVEQYF. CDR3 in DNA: TGTGCCAGCAGCGTAGGGACAGGGGAAAAGGTCGAGCAGTACTTC.